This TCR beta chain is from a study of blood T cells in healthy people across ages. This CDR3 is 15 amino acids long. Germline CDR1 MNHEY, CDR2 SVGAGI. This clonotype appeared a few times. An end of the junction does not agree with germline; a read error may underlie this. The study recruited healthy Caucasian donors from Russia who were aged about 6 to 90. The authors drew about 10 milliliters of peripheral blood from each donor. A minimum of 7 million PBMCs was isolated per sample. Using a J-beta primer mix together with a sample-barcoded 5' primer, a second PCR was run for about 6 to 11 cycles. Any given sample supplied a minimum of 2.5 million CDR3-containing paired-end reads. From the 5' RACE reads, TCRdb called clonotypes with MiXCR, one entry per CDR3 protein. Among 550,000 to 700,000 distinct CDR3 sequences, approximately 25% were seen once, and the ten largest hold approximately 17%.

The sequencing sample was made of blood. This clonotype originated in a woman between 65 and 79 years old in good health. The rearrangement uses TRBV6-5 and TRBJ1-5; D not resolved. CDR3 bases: TGTGCCAGCAGTACACGTCCGTGGAGCAATCAACCCCAGCATTTT. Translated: CASSTRPWSNQPQHF.